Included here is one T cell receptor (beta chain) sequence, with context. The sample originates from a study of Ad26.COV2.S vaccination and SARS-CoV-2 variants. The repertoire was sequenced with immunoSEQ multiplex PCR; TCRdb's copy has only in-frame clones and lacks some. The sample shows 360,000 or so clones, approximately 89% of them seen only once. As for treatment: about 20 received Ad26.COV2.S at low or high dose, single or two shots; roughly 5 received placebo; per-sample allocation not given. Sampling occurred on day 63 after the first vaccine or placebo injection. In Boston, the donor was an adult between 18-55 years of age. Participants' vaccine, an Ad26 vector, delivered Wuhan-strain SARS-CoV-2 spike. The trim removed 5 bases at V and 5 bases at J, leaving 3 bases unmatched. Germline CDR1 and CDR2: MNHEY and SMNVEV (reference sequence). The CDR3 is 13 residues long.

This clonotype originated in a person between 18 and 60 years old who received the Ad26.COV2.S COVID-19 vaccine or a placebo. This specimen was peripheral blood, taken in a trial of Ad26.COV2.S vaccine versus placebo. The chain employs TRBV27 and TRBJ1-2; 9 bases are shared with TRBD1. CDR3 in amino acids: CASSPGQGYGYTF. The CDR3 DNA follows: TGTGCCAGCAGTCCGGGACAGGGTTATGGCTACACCTTC.